These 21 T cell receptor beta chains were sequenced from one sample in a study of T-cell reconstitution after alpha-beta-depleted transplantation in children (dated by TCRdb to about 2016). The method was PCR. Sequencing was carried out with an Illumina HiSeq 2500. To normalize quantification of the TCRbeta repertoire, the TCR libraries were built with molecular barcoding that relied on unique molecular identifiers. TCRdb trimmed public reads at Q25 via fastp, called clones via MiXCR and kept in-frame beta chains. Rows with one shared CDR3 protein collapse into an entry with the most common genes and DNA. The sample has 200,000 to 250,000 distinct CDR3 sequences on record, around 12% of them singletons. The ten top clones hold roughly 2.6% of the sample. The material was PBMCs from the stem cell graft donor, obtained from the stem cell graft. The source is a human donor who donated a stem cell graft to a child with acute lymphoblastic leukemia.

Many counts were recorded for this clonotype. The CDR3 DNA reads as TGTGCCTGGAGTTTGGACAGTTCGGGAGAGACCCAGTACTTC. This translates into CAWSLDSSGETQYF. V gene TRBV30 combines with J gene TRBJ2-5; weak D call: TRBD1 (6 bases). Trimming left V 2 bases short and J 4 bases short, with 14 bases between. CDR1 is GTSNPN, CDR2 SVGIG, per germline (reference sequence). This CDR3 region has 14 residues.

The table lists this clonotype with many counts. This chain uses TRBV11-2 with TRBJ2-3; TRBD2 aligns across 12 bases. The CDR3 is 16 amino acids. Germline V gives CDR1 SGHAT, CDR2 FQNNGV. V was pared by 5 bases and J by 2 bases, with 5 bases of the junction left unmatched. Here the CDR3 reads CASSPGLAGLTDTQYF. CDR3 bases: TGTGCCAGCAGCCCGGGACTAGCGGGCCTCACAGATACGCAGTATTTT.

This sequence joins TRBV7-3 and TRBJ2-1; D is unresolved. Germline loops: CDR1 SGHTA, CDR2 FQGTGA. Trimming cost V 0 bases and J 2 bases, with 8 bases left between them. The CDR3 totals 15 residues. The CDR3 bases are TGTGCCAGCAGCTTAACGCCGAAGACCTACAATGAGCAGTTCTTC. Its protein is CASSLTPKTYNEQFF. Drawing the rest from reference TRBV7-3 and TRBJ2-1, the complete variable domain is GAGVSQTPSNKVTEKGKYVELRCDPISGHTALYWYRQSLGQGPEFLIYFQGTGAADDSGLPNDRFFAVRPEGSVSTLKIQRTERGDSAVYLCASSLTPKTYNEQFFGPGTRLTVL.

CDR3: CAVRGKGTEAFF. The CDR3 DNA sequence: TGTGCCGTCCGGGGGAAAGGCACTGAAGCTTTCTTT. This chain connects TRBV19 to TRBJ1-1, with D possibly TRBD1 on 5 matching bases. This CDR3 is built from 12 residues. The V and J ends lost 11 bases and 4 bases respectively, with 14 bases between them. Germline V gene data show CDR1 as LNHDA and CDR2 as SQIVND (reference sequence).

This clonotype was found many times. The V and J genes are TRBV5-5 and TRBJ1-2; D remains ambiguous. Trimming removed 1 base at V and 3 bases at J, with 13 bases between. The CDR3 consists of 15 residues. In germline, CDR1 is SGHKS, CDR2 YYEKEE (reference sequence). CDR3 nucleotide sequence: TGTGCCAGCAGCTTGCCGGACCGTACTTACTATGGCTACACCTTC. Amino acids: CASSLPDRTYYGYTF. Using reference TRBV5-5 and TRBJ1-2 for the parts outside the CDR3, the full variable domain is DAGVTQSPTHLIKTRGQQVTLRCSPISGHKSVSWYQQVLGQGPQFIFQYYEKEERGRGNFPDRFSARQFPNYSSELNVNALLLGDSALYLCASSLPDRTYYGYTFGSGTRLTVV.

This clonotype came up many times. In DNA form, the CDR3 reads TGTGCCATCAGTGACCAGGGCTATGGCTACACCTTC. Translation: CAISDQGYGYTF. The chain has TRBV10-3 and TRBJ1-2, with D possibly being TRBD1 (5 bases). Germline V gene lookup returns CDR1 ENHRY and CDR2 SYGVKD. Trimming cost V 3 bases and J 4 bases, with 6 bases left between them. This CDR3 has 12 residues.

This clonotype has at least ten counts. The rearrangement links TRBV6-2 or TRBV6-3 to TRBJ1-5; D is perhaps TRBD1 (6 bases). The CDR3 runs 16 residues. Germline CDR1 reads MNHEY; CDR2 reads SVGEGT. V lost 6 bases and J lost 2, with 17 bases in between. This CDR3 reads CASRRQEGRGNQPQHF. In nucleotides, the CDR3 is TGTGCCAGCAGGAGACAGGAGGGTCGGGGCAATCAGCCCCAGCATTTT.

This clonotype was detected many times. J is TRBJ2-2 and V is TRBV29-1, with D perhaps matching TRBD2 (6 bases). Germline V CDR1 and CDR2: SQVTM, ANQGSEA. CDR3 length equals 12 residues. V was trimmed by 6 bases and J by 3 bases, leaving 8 bases between them. CDR3 nucleotides: TGCAGCGTCCGGGGGTACACCGGGGAGCTGTTTTTT. This codes for CSVRGYTGELFF.

In this sample, this clonotype turned up many times. The chain carries TRBV27 and TRBJ1-2; TRBD1 aligns across 7 bases. The CDR3 loop spans 14 amino acids. CDR1 MNHEY and CDR2 SMNVEV come from the germline V gene (reference sequence). V was clipped by 8 bases and J by 2 bases; unmatched bases: 8. Written as DNA, the CDR3 is TGTGCCAGCGGAAGACAGGGCCAGAACTATGGCTACACCTTC. It specifies CASGRQGQNYGYTF.

The chain joins TRBV30 to TRBJ2-5; no firm D call. V lost 0 bases and J lost 4, with 6 bases in between. There are 12 residues in the CDR3. Germline CDR1 is GTSNPN and CDR2 is SVGIG (reference sequence). CDR3 loop: CAWSVVGETQYF. DNA for the CDR3: TGTGCCTGGAGTGTGGTGGGAGAGACCCAGTACTTC.

This clonotype appeared many times. The V and J genes are TRBV18 and TRBJ1-1, with 8 bases that match TRBD1. The trim removed 5 bases at V and 4 bases at J, leaving 3 bases unmatched. CDR3 length equals 13 residues. CDR1 is KGHSH, CDR2 LQKENI, per germline. The CDR3 here is CASSSGTGTEAFF. The DNA for the CDR3 is TGTGCCAGCTCATCAGGGACAGGCACTGAAGCTTTCTTT.

This clonotype has a count of ten or more. The V and J genes are TRBV24-1 and TRBJ2-3; TRBD2 agrees at 8 bases. V dropped 4 bases and J dropped 4; count of bases not matched to a gene: 9. Looked up from germline, CDR1 is KGHDR and CDR2 is SFDVKD. This CDR3 has 16 amino acids. DNA of the CDR3: TGTGCCACCAGTGACCCCGGGCGGGGGGCCGCAGATACGCAGTATTTT. Translating gives CATSDPGRGAADTQYF.

This clonotype was picked up many times. The chain carries TRBV5-1 and TRBJ2-2; 7 bases are shared with TRBD1. Germline V gene lookup returns CDR1 SGHRS and CDR2 YFSETQ. Germline trimming cut 5 bases from V and 3 bases from J; bases unmatched to any gene: 13. The CDR3 is made up of 17 amino acids. This chain's CDR3 is CASRRQGYRQDTGELFF. The CDR3 nucleotides are TGCGCCAGCAGGAGACAGGGTTACCGTCAGGACACCGGGGAGCTGTTTTTT.

This clonotype has a count of ten or more. This chain connects TRBV5-6 to TRBJ2-3; TRBD1 aligns across 9 bases. Germline assignment: CDR1 SGHDT and CDR2 YYEEEE. CDR3 length: 14 residues. Trimming cost V 4 bases and J 6 bases; bases outside gene matches: 6. This CDR3 reads CASSQDRGRDTQYF. DNA of the CDR3: TGTGCCAGCAGCCAGGACAGGGGCCGGGATACGCAGTATTTT.

This clonotype has a handful of counts. This chain links TRBV20-1 with TRBJ1-2; possible D gene TRBD1, 6 bases. The CDR3 contains 13 residues. The germline V and J ends were trimmed by 6 bases and 4 bases, with 15 bases remaining between them. Germline V lookup: CDR1 DFQATT, CDR2 SNEGSKA (reference sequence). CDR3 in amino acids: CSAPIQGSYGYTF. The CDR3 DNA sequence: TGCAGTGCCCCGATTCAGGGGAGCTATGGCTACACCTTC.

There are a few counts of this clonotype. The chain combines TRBV19 with TRBJ1-5; 7 bases align to TRBD1. CDR1 LNHDA and CDR2 SQIVND come from the germline V gene (reference sequence). The CDR3 sequence is 15 residues long. J lost 1 base, V lost 4 bases, and 4 bases had no gene match. CDR3 DNA sequence: TGTGCCAGTAGTACCGACAGGGCCAGCAATCAGCCCCAGCATTTT. Translating gives CASSTDRASNQPQHF.

This clonotype appeared many times. The rearrangement uses TRBV20-1 and TRBJ2-3; TRBD1 matches at 7 bases. This CDR3 comprises 17 residues. After removal of 0 bases from V and 4 bases from J, the junction contained 13 bases not matched to a gene. Germline CDR1 and CDR2: DFQATT and SNEGSKA (reference sequence). In DNA, the CDR3 is TGCAGTGCTAGAGAAGGGTTACAGGGGATTTTTGCAGATACGCAGTATTTT. It translates to CSAREGLQGIFADTQYF.

The chain links TRBV19 to TRBJ2-2; 7 bases align to TRBD1. The CDR3 contains 15 residues. Germline CDR1 and CDR2: LNHDA and SQIVND (reference sequence). The V gene end was trimmed by 3 bases and the J gene end by 4 bases; junction bases not matched to a gene: 5. The DNA of the CDR3 is TGTGCCAGTAGTATGGGACAGCGGTCCACCGGGGAGCTGTTTTTT. It specifies CASSMGQRSTGELFF.

This clonotype was recorded at least ten times. This CDR3 reads CASLPWGGVTGELFF. In DNA, the CDR3 is TGTGCCAGCCTCCCCTGGGGAGGGGTGACCGGGGAGCTGTTTTTT. This rearrangement joins TRBV2 to TRBJ2-2; TRBD2 matches at 7 bases. Per the germline V gene, CDR1 is SNHLY and CDR2 is FYNNEI. CDR3 length: 15 residues. J lost 5 bases, V lost 8 bases, and 11 bases had no gene match.

In its sample, this clonotype was seen many times. V usage is TRBV12-3 or TRBV12-4 and J usage is TRBJ2-7, with 7 bases lining up with TRBD2. V shed 6 bases, J shed 7 bases, and the junction held 15 bases outside the gene matches. The CDR3 is 15 amino acids. This CDR3 reads CASSGPSGNQWEQYF. DNA for the CDR3: TGTGCCAGCAGCGGCCCCAGCGGGAATCAGTGGGAGCAGTACTTC.

This clonotype was detected ten times or more. The chain employs TRBV3-1 and TRBJ1-2; no clear D gene. Germline V lookup: CDR1 LGHDT, CDR2 YNNKEL (reference sequence). V was shortened by 4 bases and J by 2 bases, with 20 bases between the two germline ends. This CDR3 spans 17 amino acids. The CDR3, as DNA: TGTGCCAGCAGCCCAACGGCCCCCGGGTCTTTCAACTATGGCTACACCTTC. Protein sequence: CASSPTAPGSFNYGYTF.